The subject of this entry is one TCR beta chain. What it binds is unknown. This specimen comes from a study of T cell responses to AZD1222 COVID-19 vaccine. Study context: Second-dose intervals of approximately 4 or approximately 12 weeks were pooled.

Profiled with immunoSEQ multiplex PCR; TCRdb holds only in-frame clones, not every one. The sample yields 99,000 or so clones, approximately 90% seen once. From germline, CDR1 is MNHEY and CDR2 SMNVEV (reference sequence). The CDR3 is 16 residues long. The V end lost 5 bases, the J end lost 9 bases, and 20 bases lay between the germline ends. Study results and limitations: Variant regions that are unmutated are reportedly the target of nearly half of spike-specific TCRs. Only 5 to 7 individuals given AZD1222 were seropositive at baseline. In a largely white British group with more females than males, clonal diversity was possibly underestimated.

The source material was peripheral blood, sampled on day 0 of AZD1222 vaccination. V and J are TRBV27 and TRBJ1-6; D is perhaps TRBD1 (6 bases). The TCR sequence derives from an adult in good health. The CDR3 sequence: CASSLKTGLELSPLHF. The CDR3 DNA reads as TGTGCCAGCAGTCTCAAAACAGGGCTAGAGCTTTCACCCCTCCACTTT.